The T cell receptor beta chain under discussion was sequenced for a study of molecular identifiers for immune sequencing clone quantification (dated by TCRdb to 2016 to 2019). About the study as a whole: In a replicate experiment, RNA from roughly 18,000 or 92,000 naive CD8 T cells was split into five aliquots, four of which were sequenced. This methods study used CD8 T cells to benchmark TCR RNA copy counting and molecular-identifier clustering-based TCR repertoire sequencing (MIDCIRS).

The library came from PCR. Data came from a NextSeq 500. Bulk TCR libraries were generated as previously described, with the TCR primers listed in Table S5 used. Total RNA was purified with the Qiagen AllPrep DNA/RNA kit. Reads from multiple sequencing runs of the same library were pooled before analysis. The original pipeline was this. Only reads with exact TCR constant sequence were kept, trimmed to 150 nt, and grouped by their 12-nt molecular barcodes. Reads within each barcode group were sub-clustered using a 15% Levenshtein threshold, and quality-weighted consensus sequences were constructed for each RNA molecule. Non-functional sequences were discarded, and so were lower-count sequences lying one edit away from another sequence. Barcode sub-clusters with fewer than 20% of the maximum read count were removed, based on fitting two negative binomial distributions. TCRdb handled the public reads itself, with Q25 trimming in fastp and clone calling in MiXCR, and kept productive beta chains. For every CDR3 protein sequence, its rows merge into one entry that carries the most common genes and DNA. The V and J calls and clone size are TCRdb's, not the authors'. A total of some 680,000 distinct CDR3 sequences appear in this sample, roughly 25% of them only once. 0.75% to 0.8% of the sample comes from the top ten.

The CDR3, cysteine through phenylalanine, is 16 amino acids long. Only CDR3 DNA is held: 48 bases, read in frame from base 1. The V and J ends are trimmed by 6 bases and 4 bases, leaving 19 bases between them. According to the germline V gene (reference sequence), CDR1 reads MNHEY and CDR2 reads SMNVEV. Libraries of naive CD8 T cells were generated from roughly 18,000 to 920,000 sorted cells, with 10%, 30% or 50% of the purified RNA used. Naive CD8 T cells were FACS-sorted as CD8+CD4-CCR7+CD45RA+ on a BD FACSAria II into RLT Plus buffer. Roughly nine TCR copies' worth of Jurkat RNA were spiked into roughly 19,000-1,000,000 naive CD8 T cell samples to test detection sensitivity. Enrichment of CD8 T cells was performed with RosetteSep CD8+ T Cell Enrichment Cocktail and Ficoll-Paque, after which ACK red cell lysis was carried out. In regard to this clonotype: Its antigen is still unknown. Base qualities are missing; no much larger clone stands one base away.

Beyond this particular receptor, the publication reports: Modeling gave about three recovered TCR RNA copies per cell versus 9.5 to 10 by digital PCR, implying approximately 30% capture efficiency. In CMV-specific effector cells, over 99% of molecules were held by clones above 20 RNA copies, whereas under 1% of molecules were held by such clones in naive cells. The sizes of highly expanded clones could end up underestimated when identical TCR molecules share a barcode. Spiked-in Jurkat TCR RNA equal to a single cell's worth was reported to be detectable even within 1,100,000 naive CD8 T cells. Spiked-in Jurkat TCR RNA (approximately 10 copies' worth), which is not part of the donor repertoire, was contained in the naive libraries. When barcode sub-clustering was left out, chimeric consensus sequences inflated TCR diversity, with chimeras reaching as high as 47%.

Material: naive CD8+ T cells from blood, with Jurkat cell RNA spiked in. The cell subset or site label here, explained by the study, means: FACS-sorted CD8+CD4-CCR7+CD45RA+ naive T cells. Recombination joined TRBV27 with TRBJ2-1; possibly the D gene is TRBD2, per 7 matching bases. This TCR was recovered from a human donor in good health. Some libraries in this study had Jurkat cell RNA spiked in. In nucleotide form, the sequence is TGTGCCAGCAGATCGGAGGGGGGGACCCAATACAATGAGCAGTTCTTC. This gives the protein CASRSEGGTQYNEQFF.